These 11 T cell receptor beta chains were all obtained from the same sample, sequenced in a study of radiotherapy plus CTLA-4 blockade in lung cancer. Assay used: immunoSEQ multiplex PCR; TCRdb lists only in-frame clones, some missing. The data show fewer than 150,000 clones, about four fifths seen once. The sample in question was peripheral blood, obtained from a patient treated with radiotherapy plus ipilimumab. The receptors were sampled from a human donor with non-small cell lung cancer who had a partial response to radiotherapy plus ipilimumab.

This clone was observed a handful of times. The J gene is TRBJ1-4, the V gene TRBV7-9; 9 bases are shared with TRBD1. The CDR3 sequence is 14 residues long. Germline CDR1 SEHNR, CDR2 FQNEAQ (reference sequence). V was clipped by 5 bases and J by 5 bases; unmatched bases: 3. The CDR3 sequence: CASSQGQGNEKLFF. The CDR3, as DNA: TGTGCCAGCAGCCAAGGACAGGGGAATGAAAAACTGTTTTTT.

The chain is built from TRBV5-6 and TRBJ1-5, with 8 nucleotides matching TRBD1. Germline lookup yields CDR1 SGHDT and CDR2 YYEEEE. The CDR3 totals 15 residues. After removal of 4 bases from V and 1 base from J, the junction contained 4 bases not matched to a gene. DNA for the CDR3: TGTGCCAGCAGCCTCAGACAGGGGAGCAATCAGCCCCAGCATTTT. It is translated as CASSLRQGSNQPQHF. The variable domain in full, completed from reference TRBV5-6 and TRBJ1-5, reads DAGVTQSPTHLIKTRGQQVTLRCSPKSGHDTVSWYQQALGQGPQFIFQYYEEEERQRGNFPDRFSGHQFPNYSSELNVNALLLGDSALYLCASSLRQGSNQPQHFGDGTRLSIL.

The chain has TRBV28 and TRBJ2-2; 8 bases agree with TRBD1. This CDR3 comprises 19 residues. Germline trimming cut 5 bases from V and 5 bases from J; bases unmatched to any gene: 19. Germline-derived CDR1 and CDR2 are MDHEN and SYDVKM. The CDR3 is CASSPTNGQGRLRTGELFF. CDR3 nucleotides: TGTGCCAGCAGTCCAACTAACGGACAGGGCAGGCTGCGGACCGGGGAGCTGTTTTTT.

The DNA for the CDR3 is TGTGCCAGCTCACCGGCTTCCGGGACCAAAAACATTCAGTACTTC. It yields the protein CASSPASGTKNIQYF. V is TRBV18 and J is TRBJ2-4, with a possible D match to TRBD2 (5 bases). The germline V and J ends were trimmed by 3 bases and 2 bases, with 11 bases remaining between them. The CDR3 is made up of 15 amino acids. Germline loops: CDR1 KGHSH, CDR2 LQKENI. Complete variable domain (other parts from reference TRBV18 and TRBJ2-4): NAGVMQNPRHLVRRRGQEARLRCSPMKGHSHVYWYRQLPEEGLKFMVYLQKENIIDESGMPKERFSAEFPKEGPSILRIQQVVRGDSAAYFCASSPASGTKNIQYFGAGTRLSVL.

This clone was seen just once. The chain links TRBV5-1 to TRBJ2-3; TRBD2 matches at 7 bases. Germline CDR1 reads SGHRS; CDR2 reads YFSETQ. The V gene end was trimmed by 5 bases and the J gene end by 1 base; junction bases not matched to a gene: 16. This CDR3 comprises 18 residues. The DNA for the CDR3 is TGCGCCAGCAGTCCCCAAGGGCGTACCCGGGGGGGCACAGATACGCAGTATTTT. Residues: CASSPQGRTRGGTDTQYF. Full variable domain (remainder filled in from reference TRBV5-1 and TRBJ2-3): KAGVTQTPRYLIKTRGQQVTLSCSPISGHRSVSWYQQTPGQGLQFLFEYFSETQRNKGNFPGRFSGRQFSNSRSEMNVSTLELGDSALYLCASSPQGRTRGGTDTQYFGPGTRLTVL.

V and J are TRBV6-5 and TRBJ1-2, with no clear D. CDR3 size: 15 residues. The germline V gene encodes CDR1 MNHEY and CDR2 SVGAGI. Deletions cut 6 bases from V and 2 bases from J, with 16 bases between. The CDR3 region is CASRVTPWVNYGYTF. CDR3 coding DNA: TGTGCCAGCAGAGTGACACCGTGGGTCAACTATGGCTACACCTTC.

V usage is TRBV28 and J usage is TRBJ1-2, with D unclear. Germline CDR1 and CDR2: MDHEN and SYDVKM. The ends were cut back, 6 bases at V and 8 bases at J, with 16 bases in the middle. This CDR3 comprises 13 residues. In nucleotides, the CDR3 is TGTGCCAGCAGCCGTTCGGGAAGTAACGGCTACACCTTC. It codes for CASSRSGSNGYTF.

This chain joins TRBV7-9 and TRBJ2-1; 9 bases align to TRBD2. This CDR3 region has 14 residues. Unmatched junction bases numbered 7, after V lost 4 bases and J lost 9 bases. Germline assignment: CDR1 SEHNR and CDR2 FQNEAQ (reference sequence). This CDR3 is CASSSGLARGEQFF. CDR3 coding DNA: TGTGCCAGCAGCTCGGGACTAGCAAGGGGTGAGCAGTTCTTC.

The chain is built from TRBV9 and TRBJ2-7, with TRBD2 matching 9 bases. The CDR3 contains 15 residues. Trimming at V came to 4 bases and at J to 7 bases, leaving 12 bases not matched to a gene. From germline, CDR1 is SGDLS and CDR2 YYNGEE. The CDR3 DNA reads as TGTGCCAGCAGCCCCCACAGTAGCGGGAGTTTGGAGCAGTACTTC. Protein sequence: CASSPHSSGSLEQYF. The variable domain in full, completed from reference TRBV9 and TRBJ2-7, reads DSGVTQTPKHLITATGQRVTLRCSPRSGDLSVYWYQQSLDQGLQFLIQYYNGEERAKGNILERFSAQQFPDLHSELNLSSLELGDSALYFCASSPHSSGSLEQYFGPGTRLTVT.

The CDR3 DNA is TGCGCCAGCAGCCCCGTAGCGGGAGGGCCAGATACGCAGTATTTT. This codes for CASSPVAGGPDTQYF. V gene TRBV5-1 combines with J gene TRBJ2-3, with TRBD2 identical over 11 bases. The CDR3 is made up of 15 amino acids. CDR1 and CDR2 (germline): SGHRS, YFSETQ. The V and J ends lost 4 bases and 4 bases, in that order; junction bases with no gene match: 5.

The chain combines TRBV9 with TRBJ1-5, with D uncertain. Trimming pared 0 bases from V and 0 bases from J, leaving 7 bases between. The CDR3 contains 15 residues. Per germline, CDR1 SGDLS and CDR2 YYNGEE. In DNA form, the CDR3 reads TGTGCCAGCAGCGTAGGCCTATATAGCAATCAGCCCCAGCATTTT. Translation: CASSVGLYSNQPQHF.